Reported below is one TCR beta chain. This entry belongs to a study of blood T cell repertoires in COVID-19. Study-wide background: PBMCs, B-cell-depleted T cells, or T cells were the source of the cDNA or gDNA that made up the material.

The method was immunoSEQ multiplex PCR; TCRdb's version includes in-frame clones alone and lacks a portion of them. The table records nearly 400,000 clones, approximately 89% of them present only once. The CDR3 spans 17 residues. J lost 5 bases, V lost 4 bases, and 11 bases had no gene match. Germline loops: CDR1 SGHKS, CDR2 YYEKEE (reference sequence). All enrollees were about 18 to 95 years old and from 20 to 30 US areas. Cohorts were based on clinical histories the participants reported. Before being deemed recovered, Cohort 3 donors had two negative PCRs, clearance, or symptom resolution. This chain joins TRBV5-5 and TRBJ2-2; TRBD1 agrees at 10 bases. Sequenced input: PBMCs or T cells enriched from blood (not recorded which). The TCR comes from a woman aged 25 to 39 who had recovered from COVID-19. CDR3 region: CASSLHPRTGGTGELFF. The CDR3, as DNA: TGTGCCAGCAGCCTACACCCTCGGACAGGGGGAACCGGGGAGCTGTTTTTT.